The sequence of this TCR beta chain was determined in a study of blood T cell repertoires in COVID-19. Across the whole study: Donors in the United States, Italy and Spain gave samples during acute or convalescent COVID-19. PBMCs, B-cell-depleted T cells, or T cells were the source of the cDNA or gDNA that made up the material.

Germline V CDR1 and CDR2: SGHVS, FQNEAQ. The V segment lost 1 base and the J segment 4 bases; nucleotides outside the gene matches: 6. The CDR3 has 15 residues. The authors' processing: Amplification with reference gene primers provided the estimates of nucleated cell counts. The assay was immunoSEQ multiplex PCR, and TCRdb's table has in-frame clones only and misses some. V, J and clone size are taken as reported in that table, and D and trimming were inferred from the DNA itself. The table records about 210,000 clones, roughly 88% of them present only once. The chain employs TRBV7-8 and TRBJ1-2; 7 bases match TRBD1. This TCR derives from a man in his forties or fifties who had recovered from COVID-19. Source material: peripheral blood. The CDR3 coding sequence is TGTGCCAGCAGCTTAGGCTTGACAGGGACCTATGGCTACACCTTC. Protein sequence: CASSLGLTGTYGYTF.